The 29 T cell receptor beta chains listed next were all sequenced from one sample in a study of blood T cell repertoires in COVID-19. Only in-frame clones appear in the TCRdb table, and some are missing; sequencing was by immunoSEQ multiplex PCR. Among 300,000 to 450,000 clones listed, around 90% were seen once. Sequenced: peripheral blood. These TCRs come from a woman aged 60-70 years with COVID-19, enrolled during active disease.

The V gene is TRBV29-1, the J gene TRBJ2-3; TRBD2 matches at 7 bases. The CDR3 contains 15 residues. The V gene's germline CDR1 is SQVTM and CDR2 ANQGSEA. Trimming removed 5 bases from V and 4 bases from J; junction bases left unmatched: 12. CDR3 residues: CSVTRGVGWADTQYF. The CDR3 DNA is TGCAGCGTTACACGGGGGGTAGGGTGGGCAGATACGCAGTATTTT.

This clone was found once. The junction differs from germline at one of its ends, possibly a read error. V usage is TRBV3-1 (or the pseudogene TRBV3-2) and J usage is TRBJ1-3, with D hard to call. The germline CDR1 and CDR2 sequences are LGHDT and YNNKEL (reference sequence). The CDR3 runs to 15 residues. CDR3 nucleotides: TGTGCCGGCAGCCTGGACTGGAGCTCTGGAAACACCATATATTTT. Translation: CAGSLDWSSGNTIYF.

This chain links TRBV5-1 with TRBJ2-7; possible D gene TRBD1, 5 bases. This CDR3 comprises 14 residues. The V end lost 4 bases, the J end lost 4 bases, and 15 bases lay between the germline ends. The germline CDR1 and CDR2 sequences are SGHRS and YFSETQ. The CDR3 DNA sequence: TGCGCCAGCAGCCGGATACAGGCCGGGTACGAGCAGTACTTC. This sequence encodes CASSRIQAGYEQYF.

This chain uses TRBV28 with TRBJ2-3, with 13 nucleotides matching TRBD2. Germline CDR1 and CDR2: MDHEN and SYDVKM. Losses at the gene ends were 5 bases for V and 1 base for J; bases not matched to a gene: 6. CDR3 size: 17 residues. CDR3 sequence (DNA): TGTGCCAGCAGTCCAGGGACTAGCGGGGACCGCACAGATACGCAGTATTTT. Protein product: CASSPGTSGDRTDTQYF.

The rearrangement links TRBV9 to TRBJ1-5; no firm D call. Germline assignment: CDR1 SGDLS and CDR2 YYNGEE. The V end lost 1 base, the J end lost 7 bases, and 12 bases lay between the germline ends. The CDR3 is 14 residues long. This CDR3 reads CASSVSGVPQPQHF. The CDR3 DNA reads TGTGCCAGCAGCGTAAGCGGCGTCCCCCAGCCCCAGCATTTT.

J is TRBJ1-1 and V is TRBV18; TRBD1 is a possible D gene (6 bases). Trimming took 0 bases from V and 7 from J, leaving 6 bases between them. The CDR3 sequence is 12 residues long. Germline values: CDR1 KGHSH, CDR2 LQKENI. CDR3 protein: CASSPPTGEAFF. The DNA for the CDR3 is TGTGCCAGCTCACCACCGACAGGTGAAGCTTTCTTT.

V is TRBV25-1 and J is TRBJ1-3, with D tentatively TRBD1 (5 bases). Germline V gene lookup returns CDR1 MGHDK and CDR2 SYGVNS. The CDR3 contains 12 residues. Trimming removed 10 bases from V and 1 base from J, with 8 bases in between. In nucleotides, the CDR3 is TGTGCCACCGGGACTTCTGGAAACACCATATATTTT. It encodes CATGTSGNTIYF. The full variable domain, its missing parts supplied by reference TRBV25-1 and TRBJ1-3, is EADIYQTPRYLVIGTGKKITLECSQTMGHDKMYWYQQDPGMELHLIHYSYGVNSTEKGDLSSESTVSRIRTEHFPLTLESARPSHTSQYLCATGTSGNTIYFGEGSWLTVV.

The rearrangement links TRBV7-9 to TRBJ1-5; D gene ambiguous. The V gene lost 2 bases and the J gene lost 0 bases, with 8 bases spanning the gap. Germline V lookup: CDR1 SEHNR, CDR2 FQNEAQ (reference sequence). This CDR3 spans 15 amino acids. For the CDR3, the DNA is TGTGCCAGCAGCTTAAGTGCGCATAGCAATCAGCCCCAGCATTTT. It encodes CASSLSAHSNQPQHF.

The V and J genes are TRBV12-3 or TRBV12-4 and TRBJ1-2; D remains ambiguous. The V end lost 2 bases, the J end lost 8 bases, and 9 bases lay between the germline ends. This CDR3 contains 12 residues. CDR3 DNA: TGTGCCAGCAGTTTATACAGTCACGGCTACACCTTC. It specifies CASSLYSHGYTF.

This clone was observed a single time. The rearrangement uses TRBV5-4 and TRBJ2-4; a possible D gene is TRBD2 (5 bases). Germline lookup yields CDR1 SGHNT and CDR2 YYREEE (reference sequence). The CDR3 contains 14 residues. The V and J ends lost 4 bases and 0 bases respectively, with 8 bases between them. CDR3 bases: TGTGCCAGCAGCAGGGCGGGAGCCAAAAACATTCAGTACTTC. Its protein is CASSRAGAKNIQYF.

The chain joins TRBV3-1 (or the pseudogene TRBV3-2) to TRBJ1-3, with D maybe TRBD1 (6 bases). Trimming took off 3 bases at V and 4 bases at J, with 16 bases between the two ends. Germline V gene lookup returns CDR1 LGHDT and CDR2 YNNKEL (reference sequence). The CDR3 loop spans 16 amino acids. The CDR3 reads CASSQTRGGLGNTIYF. The DNA of the CDR3 is TGTGCCAGCAGCCAGACGAGGGGGGGCCTCGGAAACACCATATATTTT.

In DNA form, the CDR3 reads TGTGCCAGCAGCTCAGACAGGGGGCGCGTCAACACCGGGGAGCTGTTTTTT. It is translated as CASSSDRGRVNTGELFF. The chain joins TRBV7-2 to TRBJ2-2; 10 bases fit TRBD1. From germline, CDR1 is SGHTA and CDR2 FQGNSA. The V gene end was trimmed by 4 bases and the J gene end by 2 bases; junction bases not matched to a gene: 7. The CDR3 contains 17 residues.

V gene TRBV3-1 (or the pseudogene TRBV3-2) combines with J gene TRBJ1-2; no clear D. Germline CDR1 and CDR2: LGHDT and YNNKEL (reference sequence). Trimming removed 5 bases from V and 8 bases from J, with 12 bases in between. The CDR3 is made up of 12 amino acids. The CDR3 is CASSSPGAGYTF. CDR3 coding DNA: TGTGCCAGCAGCTCACCAGGTGCCGGCTACACCTTC.

The V gene is TRBV6-5, the J gene TRBJ1-1, with 7 bases that match TRBD1. Trimming at V came to 6 bases and at J to 1 base, leaving 5 bases not matched to a gene. The germline gives CDR1 MNHEY, CDR2 SVGAGI. The CDR3 covers 14 residues. The chain's CDR3 is CASSPDRRNTEAFF. The CDR3 DNA follows: TGTGCCAGCAGCCCGGACAGGAGGAACACTGAAGCTTTCTTT.

The chain combines TRBV5-1 with TRBJ1-4; D unresolved. The germline CDR1 and CDR2 sequences are SGHRS and YFSETQ. The CDR3 totals 14 residues. Between the trimmed V and J ends, which lost 4 bases and 3 bases, there was a span of 10 bases. CDR3 bases: TGCGCCAGCAGCCCGATTAGCTCTAATGAAAAACTGTTTTTT. This gives the protein CASSPISSNEKLFF.

This chain uses TRBV15 with TRBJ2-1; TRBD1 matches at 8 bases. Germline trimming cut 0 bases from V and 9 bases from J; bases unmatched to any gene: 7. Looked up from germline, CDR1 is LNHNV and CDR2 is YYDKDF (reference sequence). This CDR3 is built from 15 residues. The CDR3 DNA sequence: TGTGCCACCAGCAGAGATGGCCAGGGGGCCGGTGAGCAGTTCTTC. Protein product: CATSRDGQGAGEQFF.

This sequence joins TRBV4-1 and TRBJ1-2; D call uncertain. The V gene lost 3 bases and the J gene lost 4 bases, with 12 bases spanning the gap. Germline V CDR1 and CDR2: MGHRA, YSYEKL. The CDR3 has 14 amino acids. CDR3 DNA: TGCGCCAGCAGCCAGGGCGCAGATTTCTATGGCTACACCTTC. Amino acids: CASSQGADFYGYTF.

The sample holds a few counts of this clone. The rearrangement uses TRBV10-2 and TRBJ2-3; perhaps TRBD2 as D (5 bases). The CDR3 has 16 residues. The V gene's germline CDR1 is WSHSY and CDR2 SAAADI. V lost 5 bases to trimming and J lost 2 bases, with 17 bases between them. CDR3 nucleotide sequence: TGCGCCAGCAGTCCCCGCGGGTTTAGCTCCACAGATACGCAGTATTTT. Translating gives CASSPRGFSSTDTQYF.

J is TRBJ2-3 and V is TRBV7-2; 12 nucleotides agree with TRBD2. J gave up 3 bases and V 1 base, and 5 bases lay outside the gene matches. CDR1 is SGHTA, CDR2 FQGNSA, per germline. The CDR3 spans 17 residues. CDR3 region: CASSLVASGGVTDTQYF. Written as DNA, the CDR3 is TGTGCCAGCAGCTTAGTGGCTAGCGGGGGGGTGACAGATACGCAGTATTTT.

The chain uses TRBV7-8 and TRBJ1-6, with D possibly being TRBD1 (6 bases). The germline V and J ends were trimmed by 1 base and 9 bases, with 16 bases remaining between them. This CDR3 has 16 residues. CDR1 is SGHVS and CDR2 is FQNEAQ in the germline V gene. The CDR3 spells CASSLEALGAGSPLHF. CDR3 nucleotides: TGTGCCAGCAGCTTAGAGGCACTGGGGGCGGGTTCACCCCTCCACTTT.

This sequence joins TRBV15 and TRBJ1-1; D ambiguous. Germline CDR1 and CDR2: LNHNV and YYDKDF (reference sequence). The CDR3 is 14 residues long. V shed 0 bases and J shed 6 bases, with 11 bases lying between them. The CDR3 nucleotides are TGTGCCACCAGCAGAGATTACGTGGGCCCTGAAGCTTTCTTT. Encoded protein: CATSRDYVGPEAFF.

This clone turned up a few times. This chain links TRBV6-6 with TRBJ1-1; the D is unclear. Germline assignment: CDR1 MNHNY and CDR2 SVGAGI (reference sequence). The CDR3 runs 13 residues. V was clipped by 6 bases and J by 3 bases, with 11 bases between them. Written as DNA, the CDR3 is TGTGCCAGCAGGACAAACAGATACACTGAAGCTTTCTTT. This codes for CASRTNRYTEAFF.

The chain couples TRBV25-1 to TRBJ2-1; 8 bases match TRBD2. The germline CDR1 and CDR2 sequences are MGHDK and SYGVNS. The CDR3 loop spans 15 amino acids. Trimming removed 5 bases from V and 2 bases from J; junction bases left unmatched: 5. The CDR3: CASSTQRGPYNEQFF. The CDR3, as DNA: TGTGCCAGCAGTACCCAGCGGGGGCCCTACAATGAGCAGTTCTTC.

The CDR3 spells CASSQGQGRFGTEAFF. Here the CDR3 DNA reads TGTGCCAGCTCACAAGGACAGGGCCGATTTGGCACTGAAGCTTTCTTT. The chain links TRBV18 to TRBJ1-1; 8 bases are a match to TRBD1. Germline V lookup: CDR1 KGHSH, CDR2 LQKENI. J gave up 4 bases and V 4 bases, and 11 bases lay outside the gene matches. The CDR3 totals 16 residues.

This clone has just one count. The CDR3 DNA sequence: TGCAGTGCTAGTCCCGGGGCCTACGAGCAGTACTTC. Residues: CSASPGAYEQYF. The V and J genes are TRBV20-1 and TRBJ2-7, with a weak D call TRBD2 (5 bases). The V end was cut by 3 bases, the J end by 2 bases, with 8 bases between. This CDR3 region has 12 residues. The germline CDR1 and CDR2 sequences are DFQATT and SNEGSKA (reference sequence).

Turning to this clone: This same CDR3 is encoded by further DNA sequences in the sample. The CDR3 spells CASSEGQGYQPQHF. The CDR3 DNA sequence: TGTGCCAGCAGTGAAGGACAGGGGTATCAGCCCCAGCATTTT. The chain employs TRBV2 and TRBJ1-5, with 8 nucleotides matching TRBD1. After removal of 1 base from V and 5 bases from J, the junction contained 1 base not matched to a gene. The CDR3 length is 14 residues. The germline V gene encodes CDR1 SNHLY and CDR2 FYNNEI.

V gene TRBV21-1 combines with J gene TRBJ2-1; the table's D call TRBD2 went unverified against the DNA. TRBV21-1 is shown as a pseudogene. The CDR3 length is 17 residues. The CDR3 nucleotides read TGTGCCAGCAGCAAAGCGCCGGGGTTACGCGCCTACAATGAGCAGTTCTTC. This codes for CASSKAPGLRAYNEQFF.

CDR3 sequence: CASSSVTGINYGYTF. The CDR3 region has the DNA TGTGCCAGCAGTTCCGTGACAGGGATTAACTATGGCTACACCTTC. V is TRBV27 and J is TRBJ1-2; 7 bases line up with TRBD1. Germline CDR1 is MNHEY and CDR2 is SMNVEV (reference sequence). CDR3 size: 15 residues. After removal of 4 bases from V and 1 base from J, the junction contained 6 bases not matched to a gene.

The chain is built from TRBV7-9 and TRBJ1-2, with D unclear. This CDR3 contains 13 residues. Germline loops: CDR1 SEHNR, CDR2 FQNEAQ (reference sequence). V lost 3 bases to trimming and J lost 3 bases, with 8 bases between them. CDR3 DNA: TGTGCCAGCAGCTTTACACCAGACTATGGCTACACCTTC. Its protein product is CASSFTPDYGYTF.